The present entry profiles one T cell receptor beta chain with its context. Unmatched junction bases numbered 6, after V lost 2 bases and J lost 4 bases. The CDR3 extends over 15 amino acids. Germline V gene sequence: CDR1 SGHTA, CDR2 FQGNSA. TCRdb's copy holds only in-frame clones and misses some; the assay was immunoSEQ multiplex PCR. The table shows about 240,000 clones, with about 86% occurring only once. The entry originates in a study of Tregs in tolerant kidney transplant recipients. The chain has TRBV7-2 and TRBJ2-5; TRBD2 agrees at 8 bases. The receptor's source is a human donor in good health. The sample comprised CD4+ T cells from blood. CDR3 loop: CASSLWGLVGETQYF. The CDR3 region has the DNA TGTGCCAGCAGCTTATGGGGACTAGTTGGAGAGACCCAGTACTTC.